A selection of T cell receptor beta chains follows, all from one sample in a study of cytomegalovirus exposure and HLA in healthy donors. The protocol was immunoSEQ multiplex PCR, while the TCRdb copy is restricted to in-frame clones and leaves out a portion. The sample contains 110,000 to 150,000 clones, over 75% of which appear only once. Source material: PBMCs. These receptors all stem from a female donor in good health and CMV-seronegative. Both conserved end residues are part of each CDR3. Fields, in order: V gene, D gene, J gene, clone size, CDR3 protein, CDR3 DNA. The D gene is left open where the match is weak. Size values are once, few and many counts, or a class for expanded clones, and some rows have none.

v_call: TRBV28; d_call: -; j_call: TRBJ2-3; clone_size: -; cdr3_aa: CASSLGSTDTQYF; cdr3_nt: TGTGCCAGCAGTCTCGGGAGCACAGATACGCAGTATTTT
v_call: TRBV5-1; d_call: -; j_call: TRBJ1-4; clone_size: -; cdr3_aa: CASSLAGQGSEKLFF; cdr3_nt: TGCGCCAGCAGCTTGGCCGGGCAGGGGAGTGAAAAACTGTTTTTT
v_call: TRBV5-6; d_call: -; j_call: TRBJ1-5; clone_size: -; cdr3_aa: CASSFGGQVGQPQHF; cdr3_nt: TGTGCCAGCAGCTTCGGGGGGCAGGTTGGTCAGCCCCAGCATTTT
v_call: TRBV29-1; d_call: -; j_call: TRBJ2-1; clone_size: -; cdr3_aa: CSVKDRSSYNEQFF; cdr3_nt: TGCAGCGTCAAGGACAGAAGCTCCTACAATGAGCAGTTCTTC
v_call: TRBV30; d_call: -; j_call: TRBJ1-1; clone_size: few; cdr3_aa: CAWGEEHAEAFF; cdr3_nt: TGTGCCTGGGGGGAGGAACATGCGGAAGCTTTCTTT
v_call: TRBV6-5; d_call: -; j_call: TRBJ1-5; clone_size: -; cdr3_aa: CASRPSGGPQHF; cdr3_nt: TGTGCCAGCAGACCGTCCGGGGGGCCCCAGCATTTT
v_call: TRBV10-3; d_call: -; j_call: TRBJ2-5; clone_size: -; cdr3_aa: CAIRDTGEQETQYF; cdr3_nt: TGTGCCATCAGGGACACAGGAGAACAAGAGACCCAGTACTTC
v_call: TRBV7-9; d_call: -; j_call: TRBJ2-5; clone_size: -; cdr3_aa: CASSSPPGQEQETQYF; cdr3_nt: TGTGCCAGCAGCTCCCCGCCCGGCCAGGAACAAGAGACCCAGTACTTC
v_call: TRBV9; d_call: TRBD2; j_call: TRBJ2-7; clone_size: once; cdr3_aa: CASSTGTRGSEQYF; cdr3_nt: TGTGCCAGCAGCACCGGGACTAGAGGGTCGGAGCAGTACTTC
v_call: TRBV7-9; d_call: -; j_call: TRBJ1-5; clone_size: -; cdr3_aa: CASSLEEHNQPQHF; cdr3_nt: TGTGCCAGCAGCTTAGAGGAGCACAATCAGCCCCAGCATTTT
v_call: TRBV6-1; d_call: -; j_call: TRBJ1-2; clone_size: -; cdr3_aa: CASRGGGQNYGYTF; cdr3_nt: TGTGCCAGCAGGGGGGGTGGCCAGAACTATGGCTACACCTTC
v_call: TRBV9; d_call: TRBD2; j_call: TRBJ2-1; clone_size: -; cdr3_aa: CASSPRLGLAGWGEQFF; cdr3_nt: TGTGCCAGCAGCCCCCGTCTGGGACTAGCGGGATGGGGTGAGCAGTTCTTC
v_call: TRBV5-8; d_call: -; j_call: TRBJ2-6; clone_size: -; cdr3_aa: CASSFQFRTGANVLTF; cdr3_nt: TGTGCCAGCAGCTTTCAGTTCCGTACTGGGGCCAACGTCCTGACTTTC
v_call: TRBV10-2; d_call: TRBD1; j_call: TRBJ1-1; clone_size: -; cdr3_aa: CASSINRGETEAFF; cdr3_nt: TGCGCCAGCAGCATAAACAGGGGTGAGACTGAAGCTTTCTTT
v_call: TRBV6-5; d_call: TRBD2; j_call: TRBJ2-3; clone_size: -; cdr3_aa: CASRTGLAADTQYF; cdr3_nt: TGTGCCAGCAGAACGGGACTAGCAGCAGATACGCAGTATTTT
v_call: TRBV5-8; d_call: -; j_call: TRBJ1-2; clone_size: -; cdr3_aa: CASSPRSPHYYGYTF; cdr3_nt: TGTGCCAGCAGTCCTAGGAGCCCTCACTACTATGGCTACACCTTC
v_call: TRBV14; d_call: TRBD2; j_call: TRBJ2-5; clone_size: -; cdr3_aa: CASSQLSSGMETQYF; cdr3_nt: TGTGCCAGCAGCCAATTAAGTAGCGGGATGGAGACCCAGTACTTC
v_call: TRBV27; d_call: -; j_call: TRBJ1-1; clone_size: -; cdr3_aa: CASSQAGQNTEAFF; cdr3_nt: TGTGCCAGCAGCCAAGCAGGACAGAACACTGAAGCTTTCTTT
v_call: TRBV20-1; d_call: -; j_call: TRBJ2-7; clone_size: once; cdr3_aa: CSAPEPYEQYF; cdr3_nt: TGCAGTGCCCCGGAGCCCTACGAGCAGTACTTC
v_call: TRBV4-1; d_call: TRBD2; j_call: TRBJ2-1; clone_size: -; cdr3_aa: CASSQDHLAGLSGEQFF; cdr3_nt: TGCGCCAGCAGCCAAGATCACCTAGCGGGACTTTCGGGTGAGCAGTTCTTC
v_call: TRBV14; d_call: TRBD2; j_call: TRBJ2-3; clone_size: -; cdr3_aa: CASSQVLAATDTQYF; cdr3_nt: TGTGCCAGCAGCCAAGTACTAGCGGCCACAGATACGCAGTATTTT
v_call: TRBV27; d_call: TRBD1; j_call: TRBJ1-2; clone_size: -; cdr3_aa: CASRRQGAGGYTF; cdr3_nt: TGTGCCAGCAGAAGACAGGGGGCCGGTGGCTACACCTTC
v_call: TRBV19; d_call: TRBD1; j_call: TRBJ2-5; clone_size: -; cdr3_aa: CASSDRGIVETQYF; cdr3_nt: TGTGCCAGTAGTGACAGGGGTATCGTAGAGACCCAGTACTTC
v_call: TRBV29-1; d_call: TRBD1; j_call: TRBJ2-7; clone_size: once; cdr3_aa: CSVENWDSYEQYF; cdr3_nt: TGCAGCGTTGAGAACTGGGACAGCTACGAGCAGTACTTC
v_call: TRBV12-5; d_call: TRBD2; j_call: TRBJ2-1; clone_size: -; cdr3_aa: CASGPPGLVWNEQFF; cdr3_nt: TGTGCTAGTGGTCCACCGGGACTAGTTTGGAATGAGCAGTTCTTC
v_call: TRBV7-9; d_call: -; j_call: TRBJ2-1; clone_size: -; cdr3_aa: CASLRGWALENEQFF; cdr3_nt: TGTGCCAGCTTAAGGGGCTGGGCCTTGGAGAATGAGCAGTTCTTC
v_call: TRBV5-6; d_call: -; j_call: TRBJ1-1; clone_size: -; cdr3_aa: CASSRWSTEAFF; cdr3_nt: TGTGCCAGCAGCCGGTGGAGCACTGAAGCTTTCTTT
v_call: TRBV5-6; d_call: -; j_call: TRBJ1-2; clone_size: -; cdr3_aa: CASSLLAGANYGYTF; cdr3_nt: TGTGCCAGCAGCTTGTTGGCAGGGGCCAACTATGGCTACACCTTC
v_call: TRBV7-9; d_call: -; j_call: TRBJ2-7; clone_size: -; cdr3_aa: CASSLGTHEQYF; cdr3_nt: TGTGCCAGCAGCCTCGGGACACACGAGCAGTACTTC
v_call: TRBV18; d_call: -; j_call: TRBJ2-7; clone_size: -; cdr3_aa: CASSPAAGSYEQYF; cdr3_nt: TGTGCCAGCTCACCAGCGGCGGGCTCCTACGAGCAGTACTTC
v_call: TRBV6-6; d_call: TRBD1; j_call: TRBJ2-5; clone_size: -; cdr3_aa: CASSNRGRRETQYF; cdr3_nt: TGTGCCAGCAGCAACAGGGGGCGCCGGGAGACCCAGTACTTC
v_call: TRBV30; d_call: -; j_call: TRBJ1-3; clone_size: -; cdr3_aa: CAWLSSGNTIYF; cdr3_nt: TGTGCCTGGCTTAGCTCTGGAAACACCATATATTTT
v_call: TRBV6-5; d_call: TRBD1; j_call: TRBJ1-4; clone_size: -; cdr3_aa: CLVRDRAGEKLFF; cdr3_nt: TGCCTAGTCCGGGACAGGGCAGGAGAAAAACTGTTTTTT
v_call: TRBV16; d_call: -; j_call: TRBJ2-7; clone_size: -; cdr3_aa: CASSQSEVYEQYF; cdr3_nt: TGTGCCAGCAGCCAATCGGAGGTTTACGAGCAGTACTTC
v_call: TRBV19; d_call: -; j_call: TRBJ2-1; clone_size: -; cdr3_aa: CASSILGGNEQFF; cdr3_nt: TGTGCCAGTAGTATTTTAGGAGGGAATGAGCAGTTCTTC
v_call: TRBV13; d_call: -; j_call: TRBJ1-1; clone_size: -; cdr3_aa: CASSLGGAPQTEAFF; cdr3_nt: TGTGCCAGCAGCTTAGGTGGGGCCCCCCAGACTGAAGCTTTCTTT
v_call: TRBV28; d_call: -; j_call: TRBJ1-1; clone_size: -; cdr3_aa: CASSFEGVSTEAFF; cdr3_nt: TGTGCCAGCAGTTTTGAGGGGGTGAGCACTGAAGCTTTCTTT
v_call: TRBV19; d_call: TRBD1; j_call: TRBJ2-5; clone_size: once; cdr3_aa: CASSMRQGGETQYF; cdr3_nt: TGTGCCAGTAGTATGAGACAGGGGGGAGAGACCCAGTACTTC
v_call: TRBV7-8; d_call: -; j_call: TRBJ2-3; clone_size: -; cdr3_aa: CASSLVGAQTYTQYF; cdr3_nt: TGTGCCAGCAGCTTAGTGGGAGCTCAAACATATACGCAGTATTTT
v_call: TRBV6-1; d_call: -; j_call: TRBJ1-2; clone_size: once; cdr3_aa: CASSEALGTGGSYTF; cdr3_nt: TGTGCCAGCAGTGAAGCCCTAGGGACCGGAGGGAGCTACACCTTC
v_call: TRBV6-5; d_call: -; j_call: TRBJ2-3; clone_size: -; cdr3_aa: CASSSLTGVTQYF; cdr3_nt: TGTGCCAGCAGTTCCCTGACAGGAGTCACGCAGTATTTT
v_call: TRBV7-9; d_call: -; j_call: TRBJ2-7; clone_size: -; cdr3_aa: CASSLSGERGEQYF; cdr3_nt: TGTGCCAGCAGCTTATCAGGGGAACGTGGCGAGCAGTACTTC
v_call: TRBV6-5; d_call: TRBD1; j_call: TRBJ1-3; clone_size: -; cdr3_aa: CASRRGQAGNTIYF; cdr3_nt: TGTGCCAGCAGGAGGGGGCAAGCTGGAAACACCATATATTTT
v_call: TRBV18; d_call: TRBD1; j_call: TRBJ1-1; clone_size: few; cdr3_aa: CASSQGAEVEAFF; cdr3_nt: TGTGCCAGCTCGCAGGGGGCGGAGGTTGAAGCTTTCTTT
v_call: TRBV5-6; d_call: TRBD1; j_call: TRBJ1-5; clone_size: few; cdr3_aa: CASSFGTGDQPQHF; cdr3_nt: TGTGCCAGCAGCTTCGGGACAGGGGATCAGCCCCAGCATTTT
v_call: TRBV6-1; d_call: TRBD1; j_call: TRBJ1-5; clone_size: few; cdr3_aa: CATTGTGEKPQHF; cdr3_nt: TGTGCCACCACCGGGACAGGGGAGAAGCCCCAGCATTTT
v_call: TRBV30; d_call: -; j_call: TRBJ2-3; clone_size: -; cdr3_aa: CAWSVSDTQYF; cdr3_nt: TGTGCCTGGAGTGTATCTGATACGCAGTATTTT
v_call: TRBV30; d_call: -; j_call: TRBJ1-4; clone_size: -; cdr3_aa: CAWRPGLVVEKLFF; cdr3_nt: TGTGCCTGGCGGCCGGGACTGGTTGTCGAAAAACTGTTTTTT